This is a list of T cell receptor beta chains from one sample in a study of human T cells and chemical hapten exposure. From the RACE reads, TCRdb called clonotypes with MiXCR, one entry per CDR3 protein. Of roughly 74,000 distinct CDR3 sequences in the sample, around 30% were seen once. The input for sequencing was whole blood, taken in connection with sensitization to the hapten diphenylcyclopropenone (DPC). Every receptor here comes from a man between 40 and 49 years old with alopecia areata. Some clones in this sample may be carry-over from other donors' samples. The CDR3 runs from the conserved cysteine through the conserved F or W. Fields, in order: CDR3 DNA, CDR3 protein, clone size, V gene, J gene, D gene. The D gene is left open where the match is weak. Only some rows state a clone size, as once, few, many or a class for expanded clones.

cdr3_nt: TGTGCCAGCAGCTTAGGTAGGGGAGAAAAACTGTTTTTT
cdr3_aa: CASSLGRGEKLFF
clone_size: few
v_call: TRBV7-9
j_call: TRBJ1-4
d_call: .

cdr3_nt: TGTGCCAGCAGCCTCCCCGACGGGATCATTCAGTACTTC
cdr3_aa: CASSLPDGIIQYF
clone_size: .
v_call: TRBV14
j_call: TRBJ2-4
d_call: .

cdr3_nt: TGCGCCAGCAGCTTGGCGGCTTCCTACAATGAGCAGTTCTTC
cdr3_aa: CASSLAASYNEQFF
clone_size: few
v_call: TRBV5-1
j_call: TRBJ2-1
d_call: .

cdr3_nt: TGCGCCAGCAGCTTGGTATCCTCTAGGGCCCTCGGGGCGGCCGGGGAGCTGTTTTTT
cdr3_aa: CASSLVSSRALGAAGELFF
clone_size: .
v_call: TRBV5-1
j_call: TRBJ2-2
d_call: .

cdr3_nt: TGTGCCACCAGTGGGGGACAAGGCAGGAGCTATGGCTACACCTTC
cdr3_aa: CATSGGQGRSYGYTF
clone_size: .
v_call: TRBV24-1
j_call: TRBJ1-2
d_call: .

cdr3_nt: TGTGCCAGCAGACCCTCAGGGGGTCTAGCCAAAAACATTCAGTACTTC
cdr3_aa: CASRPSGGLAKNIQYF
clone_size: .
v_call: TRBV6-2/TRBV6-3
j_call: TRBJ2-4
d_call: TRBD1

cdr3_nt: TGTGCCAGCAGCTTGACAGGCTTATTGGACTACACCTTC
cdr3_aa: CASSLTGLLDYTF
clone_size: .
v_call: TRBV7-2
j_call: TRBJ1-2
d_call: .

cdr3_nt: TGCGCCAGCAGCCAAGACAGGGACAGCCCCAATGAAAAACTGTTTTTT
cdr3_aa: CASSQDRDSPNEKLFF
clone_size: many
v_call: TRBV4-3
j_call: TRBJ1-4
d_call: TRBD1

cdr3_nt: TGCGCCAGCAGCTTGAAACCGCAAGAGACCCAGTACTTC
cdr3_aa: CASSLKPQETQYF
clone_size: once
v_call: TRBV5-1
j_call: TRBJ2-5
d_call: .

cdr3_nt: TGTGCCAGCAGTGACCCGGACAGGGTGGCTAGCGTGCCTTACAATGAGCAGTTCTTC
cdr3_aa: CASSDPDRVASVPYNEQFF
clone_size: .
v_call: TRBV2
j_call: TRBJ2-1
d_call: TRBD1

cdr3_nt: TGTGCCAGCAGGGAGGGACAGTTCTTCACAGATACGCAGTATTTT
cdr3_aa: CASREGQFFTDTQYF
clone_size: .
v_call: TRBV6-2/TRBV6-3
j_call: TRBJ2-3
d_call: .

cdr3_nt: TGTGCCAGCAGCGTAGGGAGACTTCAGGACACTGAAGCTTTCTTT
cdr3_aa: CASSVGRLQDTEAFF
clone_size: .
v_call: TRBV9
j_call: TRBJ1-1
d_call: .

cdr3_nt: TGTGCCAGCAGTGAACAGGATCGAGTAGCCAAAAACATTCAGTACTTC
cdr3_aa: CASSEQDRVAKNIQYF
clone_size: once
v_call: TRBV6-1
j_call: TRBJ2-4
d_call: .

cdr3_nt: TGTGCCAGCAGTCCGGGGCTGTTCGTCTACGAGCAGTACTTC
cdr3_aa: CASSPGLFVYEQYF
clone_size: .
v_call: TRBV6-5
j_call: TRBJ2-7
d_call: .

cdr3_nt: TGTGCCAGCAGTTTCCACTCAACTCTCAATCAGCCCCAGCATTTT
cdr3_aa: CASSFHSTLNQPQHF
clone_size: .
v_call: TRBV28
j_call: TRBJ1-5
d_call: .

cdr3_nt: TGTGCCAGCAGTTACTCTCGTGGCGGGCAAGAGACCCAGTACTTC
cdr3_aa: CASSYSRGGQETQYF
clone_size: .
v_call: TRBV6-2/TRBV6-3
j_call: TRBJ2-5
d_call: .

cdr3_nt: TGTGCCAGCAGCCTTAGCGGGGTCTCCTACAATGAGCAGTTCTTC
cdr3_aa: CASSLSGVSYNEQFF
clone_size: few
v_call: TRBV9
j_call: TRBJ2-1
d_call: TRBD2

cdr3_nt: TGTGCCATCAGTGAGTCACTAGTTTCCTACAATGAGCAGTTCTTC
cdr3_aa: CAISESLVSYNEQFF
clone_size: .
v_call: TRBV10-3
j_call: TRBJ2-1
d_call: .

cdr3_nt: TGTGCCAGCAGCCCGGACGAGGCCGGGGAGCTGTTTTTT
cdr3_aa: CASSPDEAGELFF
clone_size: .
v_call: TRBV7-9
j_call: TRBJ2-2
d_call: .

cdr3_nt: TGCGCCAGCAGCTTGGAAGGGGGCAGTTTCTATGGCTACACCTTC
cdr3_aa: CASSLEGGSFYGYTF
clone_size: .
v_call: TRBV5-1
j_call: TRBJ1-2
d_call: TRBD1

cdr3_nt: TGTGCCAGCAGTCCCGGAGCAGGGACTGGAAACTATGGCTACACCTTC
cdr3_aa: CASSPGAGTGNYGYTF
clone_size: .
v_call: TRBV27
j_call: TRBJ1-2
d_call: .

cdr3_nt: TGTGCCAGCAGCTCAGCGGGGAGCTCCTACAATGAGCAGTTCTTC
cdr3_aa: CASSSAGSSYNEQFF
clone_size: few
v_call: TRBV7-9
j_call: TRBJ2-1
d_call: TRBD2

cdr3_nt: TGTGCCTGGAGTAAGGGCCTCCAAGAGACCCAGTACTTC
cdr3_aa: CAWSKGLQETQYF
clone_size: .
v_call: TRBV30
j_call: TRBJ2-5
d_call: .

cdr3_nt: TGTGCCAGCAGCCGGTCGGGACAGGGGACAGATACGCAGTATTTT
cdr3_aa: CASSRSGQGTDTQYF
clone_size: once
v_call: TRBV21-1
j_call: TRBJ2-3
d_call: .

cdr3_nt: TGCGCCAGCAGTCAATTGTTCGAATGGGGCAATGAGCAGTTCTTC
cdr3_aa: CASSQLFEWGNEQFF
clone_size: few
v_call: TRBV23-1
j_call: TRBJ2-1
d_call: .

cdr3_nt: TGTGCCACCAGCAGCATTTTCGGGGGGGGTGGCTACACCTTC
cdr3_aa: CATSSIFGGGGYTF
clone_size: .
v_call: TRBV15
j_call: TRBJ1-2
d_call: .

cdr3_nt: TGTGCCAGCAGTTTACAGGGGACCATACACTACAATGAGCAGTTCTTC
cdr3_aa: CASSLQGTIHYNEQFF
clone_size: .
v_call: TRBV12-3/TRBV12-4
j_call: TRBJ2-1
d_call: .

cdr3_nt: TGTGCCAGCCCCGCCTGGGCAGGGGGCATCGATGAGCAGTTCTTC
cdr3_aa: CASPAWAGGIDEQFF
clone_size: .
v_call: TRBV14
j_call: TRBJ2-1
d_call: TRBD1

cdr3_nt: TGTGCCAGCAGGGCGGGACAGGGATCCGGCAGTGAAAAACTGTTTTTT
cdr3_aa: CASRAGQGSGSEKLFF
clone_size: few
v_call: TRBV12-3/TRBV12-4
j_call: TRBJ1-4
d_call: TRBD1

cdr3_nt: TGCAGTGCTAGGCGCAGGTCAGGGTACGAGCAGTACTTC
cdr3_aa: CSARRRSGYEQYF
clone_size: few
v_call: TRBV20-1
j_call: TRBJ2-7
d_call: .

cdr3_nt: TGTGCCAGCACCTTTCAGGGTTTCGGTGAGCAGTTCTTC
cdr3_aa: CASTFQGFGEQFF
clone_size: .
v_call: TRBV6-2/TRBV6-3
j_call: TRBJ2-1
d_call: .